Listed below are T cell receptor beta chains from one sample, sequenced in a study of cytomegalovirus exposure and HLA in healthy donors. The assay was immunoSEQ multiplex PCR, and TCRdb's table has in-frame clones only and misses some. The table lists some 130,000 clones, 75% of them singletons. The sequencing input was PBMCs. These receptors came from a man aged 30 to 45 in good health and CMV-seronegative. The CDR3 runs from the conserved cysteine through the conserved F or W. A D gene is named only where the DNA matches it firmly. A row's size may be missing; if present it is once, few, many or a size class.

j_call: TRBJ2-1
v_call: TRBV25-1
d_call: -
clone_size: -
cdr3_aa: CASSGGRQLFF
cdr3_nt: TGTGCCAGCAGTGGTGGACGACAGCTGTTCTTC

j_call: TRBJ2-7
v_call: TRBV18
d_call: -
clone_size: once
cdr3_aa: CASSPQQVHEQYF
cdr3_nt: TGTGCCAGCTCACCACAACAAGTCCACGAGCAGTACTTC

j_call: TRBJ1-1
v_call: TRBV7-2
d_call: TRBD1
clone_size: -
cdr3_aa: CASSVRQGSAEAFF
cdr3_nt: TGTGCCAGCAGCGTGAGACAGGGGTCTGCTGAAGCTTTCTTT

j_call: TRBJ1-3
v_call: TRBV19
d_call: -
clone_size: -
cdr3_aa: CASSMKGRTMGGNTIYF
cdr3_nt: TGTGCCAGTAGTATGAAAGGCAGGACAATGGGCGGAAACACCATATATTTT

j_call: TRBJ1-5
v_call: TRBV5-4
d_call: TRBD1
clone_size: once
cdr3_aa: CATSEGASNQPQHF
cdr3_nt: TGTGCCACGTCGGAGGGGGCTAGTAATCAGCCCCAGCATTTT

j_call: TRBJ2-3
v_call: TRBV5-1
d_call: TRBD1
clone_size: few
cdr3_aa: CASSLERGRADTQYF
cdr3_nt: TGCGCCAGCAGCTTGGAAAGGGGGCGCGCAGATACGCAGTATTTT

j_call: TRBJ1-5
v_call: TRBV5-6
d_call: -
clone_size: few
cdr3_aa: CASSLGQDGQPQHF
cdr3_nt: TGTGCCAGCAGCTTGGGACAGGATGGGCAGCCCCAGCATTTT

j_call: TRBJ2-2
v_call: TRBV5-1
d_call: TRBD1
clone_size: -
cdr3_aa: CVSSSRQGAGELFF
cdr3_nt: TGCGTCAGCAGCTCAAGACAGGGGGCCGGGGAGCTGTTTTTT

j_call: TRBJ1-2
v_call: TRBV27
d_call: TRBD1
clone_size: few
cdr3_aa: CASNPTGQGNYGYTF
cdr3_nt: TGTGCCAGCAACCCGACAGGGCAGGGTAACTATGGCTACACCTTC

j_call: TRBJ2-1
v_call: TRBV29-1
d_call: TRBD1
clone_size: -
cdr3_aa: CSGQAGTGRGWFF
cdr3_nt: TGCAGCGGCCAGGCCGGGACAGGGAGGGGGTGGTTCTTC

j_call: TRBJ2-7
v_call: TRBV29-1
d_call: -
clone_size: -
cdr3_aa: CSVDGGTNWQYF
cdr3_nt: TGCAGCGTTGATGGCGGGACGAACTGGCAGTACTTC

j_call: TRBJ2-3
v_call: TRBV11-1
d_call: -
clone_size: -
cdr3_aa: CASSSGLDTQYF
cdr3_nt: TGTGCCAGCAGCTCGGGACTAGATACGCAGTATTTT

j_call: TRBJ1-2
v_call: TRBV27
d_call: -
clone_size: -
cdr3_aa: CASSLSTEINYGYTF
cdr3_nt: TGTGCCAGCAGTTTGAGTACGGAGATTAACTATGGCTACACCTTC

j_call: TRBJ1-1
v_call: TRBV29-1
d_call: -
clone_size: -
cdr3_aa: CSVEPRRRGTNTEAFF
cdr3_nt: TGCAGCGTTGAACCTAGGAGGAGGGGAACGAACACTGAAGCTTTCTTT

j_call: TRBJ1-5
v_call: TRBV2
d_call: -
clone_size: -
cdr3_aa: CASKSSNQPQHF
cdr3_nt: TGTGCCAGCAAGAGTAGCAATCAGCCCCAGCATTTT

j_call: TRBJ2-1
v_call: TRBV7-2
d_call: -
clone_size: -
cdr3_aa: CASSLEGLKQFF
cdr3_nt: TGTGCCAGCAGCTTAGAAGGACTAAAGCAGTTCTTC

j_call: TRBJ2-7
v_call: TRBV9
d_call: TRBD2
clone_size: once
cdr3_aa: CASSGLAGDEQYF
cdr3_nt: TGTGCCAGCAGCGGACTAGCGGGAGACGAGCAGTACTTC

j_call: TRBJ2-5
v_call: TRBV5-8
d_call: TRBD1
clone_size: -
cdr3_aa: CASSFGTGDQETQYF
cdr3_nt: TGTGCCAGCAGCTTTGGGACAGGGGACCAAGAGACCCAGTACTTC

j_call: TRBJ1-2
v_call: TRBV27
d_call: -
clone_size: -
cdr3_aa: CASSQHAETNYGYTF
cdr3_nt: TGTGCCAGCAGCCAACACGCGGAAACTAACTATGGCTACACCTTC

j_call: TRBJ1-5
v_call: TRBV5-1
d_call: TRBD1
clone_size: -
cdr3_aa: CASSSTGIDNQPQHF
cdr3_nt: TGCGCCAGCAGCTCGACAGGGATCGACAATCAGCCCCAGCATTTT

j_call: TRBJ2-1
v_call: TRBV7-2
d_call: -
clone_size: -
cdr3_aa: CASSPPGARAYNEQFF
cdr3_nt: TGTGCCAGCAGCCCCCCAGGTGCGAGAGCCTACAATGAGCAGTTCTTC

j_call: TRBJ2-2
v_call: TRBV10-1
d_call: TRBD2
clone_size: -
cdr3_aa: CASSPLVSGRDAGELFF
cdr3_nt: TGCGCCAGCAGCCCCCTTGTTAGCGGGAGAGATGCCGGGGAGCTGTTTTTT

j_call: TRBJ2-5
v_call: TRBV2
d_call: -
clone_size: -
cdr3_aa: CASSDGKGPNQETQYF
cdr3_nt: TGTGCCAGCAGTGACGGGAAAGGGCCTAACCAAGAGACCCAGTACTTC

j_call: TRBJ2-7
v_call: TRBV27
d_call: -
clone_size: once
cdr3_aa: CASRALDAYEQYF
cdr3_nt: TGTGCCAGTCGTGCCCTAGATGCCTACGAGCAGTACTTC

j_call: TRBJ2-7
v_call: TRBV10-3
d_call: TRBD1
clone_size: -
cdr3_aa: CAISEPGQGDEQYF
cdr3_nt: TGTGCCATCAGTGAGCCGGGACAGGGCGATGAGCAGTACTTC

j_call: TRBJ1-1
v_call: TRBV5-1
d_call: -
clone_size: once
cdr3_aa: CASSLGLSEAFF
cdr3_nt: TGCGCCAGCAGCCTCGGACTGAGTGAAGCTTTCTTT

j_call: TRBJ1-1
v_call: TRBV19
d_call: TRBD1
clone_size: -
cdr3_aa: CASSTPRTGRTEAFF
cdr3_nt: TGTGCCAGTAGTACCCCCCGGACAGGGCGCACTGAAGCTTTCTTT

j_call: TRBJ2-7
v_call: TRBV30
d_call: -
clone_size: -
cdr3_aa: CAWRGGYEQYF
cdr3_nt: TGTGCCTGGAGAGGGGGTTACGAGCAGTACTTC

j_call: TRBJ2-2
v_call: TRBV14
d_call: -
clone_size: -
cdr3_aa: CASSQNWSGELFF
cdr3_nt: TGTGCCAGCAGCCAAAACTGGTCCGGGGAGCTGTTTTTT

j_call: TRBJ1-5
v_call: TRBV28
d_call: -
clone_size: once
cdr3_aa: CASSLGDLLEPQHF
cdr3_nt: TGTGCCAGCAGTTTGGGGGACTTGTTGGAGCCCCAGCATTTT

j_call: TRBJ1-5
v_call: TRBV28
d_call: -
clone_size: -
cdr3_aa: CASSSGNQPQHF
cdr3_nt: TGTGCCAGCAGTTCCGGCAATCAGCCCCAGCATTTT

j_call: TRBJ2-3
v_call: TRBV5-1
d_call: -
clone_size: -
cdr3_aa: CASSSETIRADTQYF
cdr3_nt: TGCGCCAGCAGCTCCGAAACCATACGAGCAGATACGCAGTATTTT

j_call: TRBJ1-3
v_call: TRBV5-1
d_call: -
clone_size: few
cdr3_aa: CASSSMGVRSGNTIYF
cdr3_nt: TGCGCCAGCAGCTCGATGGGAGTCCGTTCTGGAAACACCATATATTTT

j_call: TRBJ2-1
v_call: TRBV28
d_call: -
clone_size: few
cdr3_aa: CASSLPTIEIHNEQFF
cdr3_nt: TGTGCCAGCAGTCTTCCGACTATAGAGATCCACAATGAGCAGTTCTTC

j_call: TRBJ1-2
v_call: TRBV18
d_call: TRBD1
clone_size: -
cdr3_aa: CASSPGQDYGYTF
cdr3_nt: TGTGCCAGCTCACCCGGACAGGACTATGGCTACACCTTC

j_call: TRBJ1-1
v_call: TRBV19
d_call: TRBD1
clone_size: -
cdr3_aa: CASTAAGGVGTEAFF
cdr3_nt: TGTGCCAGTACCGCAGCAGGGGGCGTTGGCACTGAAGCTTTCTTT

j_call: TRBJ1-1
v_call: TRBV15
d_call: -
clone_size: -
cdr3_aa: CATSRPRGGQNTEAFF
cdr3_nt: TGTGCCACCAGCAGACCTCGGGGGGGGCAAAACACTGAAGCTTTCTTT

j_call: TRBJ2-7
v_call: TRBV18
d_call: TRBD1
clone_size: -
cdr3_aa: CASSPGQDLYGQYF
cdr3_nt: TGTGCCAGCTCACCAGGACAGGACTTGTACGGGCAGTACTTC

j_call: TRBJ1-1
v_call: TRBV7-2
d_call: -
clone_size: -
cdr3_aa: CASSLYGPEGGNTEAFF
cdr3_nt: TGTGCCAGCAGCTTGTACGGGCCCGAAGGGGGGAACACTGAAGCTTTCTTT

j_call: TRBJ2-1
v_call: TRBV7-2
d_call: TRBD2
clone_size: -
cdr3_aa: CASSLVTSGGAGGGFF
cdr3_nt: TGTGCCAGCAGCTTAGTGACTAGCGGGGGGGCGGGTGGTGGGTTCTTC

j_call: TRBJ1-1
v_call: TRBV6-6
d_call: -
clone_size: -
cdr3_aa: CASRHSGRTADTEAFF
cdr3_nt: TGTGCCAGCAGACACTCTGGAAGGACAGCCGACACTGAAGCTTTCTTT

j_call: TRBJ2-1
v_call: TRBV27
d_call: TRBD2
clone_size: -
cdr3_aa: CASSWGGAYNEQFF
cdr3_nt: TGTGCCAGCAGTTGGGGGGGGGCCTACAATGAGCAGTTCTTC

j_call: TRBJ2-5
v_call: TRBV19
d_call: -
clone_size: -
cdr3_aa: CASSFLGAGPETQYF
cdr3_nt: TGTGCCAGTAGCTTCCTAGGGGCAGGGCCAGAGACCCAGTACTTC

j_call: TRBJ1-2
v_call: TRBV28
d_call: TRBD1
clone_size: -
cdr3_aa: CASSLPTTGWNYGYTF
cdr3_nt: TGTGCCAGCAGTTTACCCACGACAGGGTGGAACTATGGCTACACCTTC

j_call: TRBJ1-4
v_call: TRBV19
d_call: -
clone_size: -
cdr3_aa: CASRFSPEKLFF
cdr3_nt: TGTGCCAGTCGGTTTTCCCCCGAAAAACTGTTTTTT

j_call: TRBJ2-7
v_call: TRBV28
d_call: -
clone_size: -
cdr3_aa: CASSTSGHTSYEQYF
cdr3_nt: TGTGCCAGCAGCACGAGCGGCCACACCTCCTACGAGCAGTACTTC

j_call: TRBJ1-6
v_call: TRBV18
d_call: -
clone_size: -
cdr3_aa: CASSSRAPGDSPLHF
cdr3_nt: TGTGCCAGCTCATCACGGGCCCCTGGTGATTCACCCCTCCACTTT

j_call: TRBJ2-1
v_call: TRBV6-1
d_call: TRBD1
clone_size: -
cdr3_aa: CASSGTGWNNEQFF
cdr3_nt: TGTGCCAGCAGTGGGACAGGGTGGAACAATGAGCAGTTCTTC